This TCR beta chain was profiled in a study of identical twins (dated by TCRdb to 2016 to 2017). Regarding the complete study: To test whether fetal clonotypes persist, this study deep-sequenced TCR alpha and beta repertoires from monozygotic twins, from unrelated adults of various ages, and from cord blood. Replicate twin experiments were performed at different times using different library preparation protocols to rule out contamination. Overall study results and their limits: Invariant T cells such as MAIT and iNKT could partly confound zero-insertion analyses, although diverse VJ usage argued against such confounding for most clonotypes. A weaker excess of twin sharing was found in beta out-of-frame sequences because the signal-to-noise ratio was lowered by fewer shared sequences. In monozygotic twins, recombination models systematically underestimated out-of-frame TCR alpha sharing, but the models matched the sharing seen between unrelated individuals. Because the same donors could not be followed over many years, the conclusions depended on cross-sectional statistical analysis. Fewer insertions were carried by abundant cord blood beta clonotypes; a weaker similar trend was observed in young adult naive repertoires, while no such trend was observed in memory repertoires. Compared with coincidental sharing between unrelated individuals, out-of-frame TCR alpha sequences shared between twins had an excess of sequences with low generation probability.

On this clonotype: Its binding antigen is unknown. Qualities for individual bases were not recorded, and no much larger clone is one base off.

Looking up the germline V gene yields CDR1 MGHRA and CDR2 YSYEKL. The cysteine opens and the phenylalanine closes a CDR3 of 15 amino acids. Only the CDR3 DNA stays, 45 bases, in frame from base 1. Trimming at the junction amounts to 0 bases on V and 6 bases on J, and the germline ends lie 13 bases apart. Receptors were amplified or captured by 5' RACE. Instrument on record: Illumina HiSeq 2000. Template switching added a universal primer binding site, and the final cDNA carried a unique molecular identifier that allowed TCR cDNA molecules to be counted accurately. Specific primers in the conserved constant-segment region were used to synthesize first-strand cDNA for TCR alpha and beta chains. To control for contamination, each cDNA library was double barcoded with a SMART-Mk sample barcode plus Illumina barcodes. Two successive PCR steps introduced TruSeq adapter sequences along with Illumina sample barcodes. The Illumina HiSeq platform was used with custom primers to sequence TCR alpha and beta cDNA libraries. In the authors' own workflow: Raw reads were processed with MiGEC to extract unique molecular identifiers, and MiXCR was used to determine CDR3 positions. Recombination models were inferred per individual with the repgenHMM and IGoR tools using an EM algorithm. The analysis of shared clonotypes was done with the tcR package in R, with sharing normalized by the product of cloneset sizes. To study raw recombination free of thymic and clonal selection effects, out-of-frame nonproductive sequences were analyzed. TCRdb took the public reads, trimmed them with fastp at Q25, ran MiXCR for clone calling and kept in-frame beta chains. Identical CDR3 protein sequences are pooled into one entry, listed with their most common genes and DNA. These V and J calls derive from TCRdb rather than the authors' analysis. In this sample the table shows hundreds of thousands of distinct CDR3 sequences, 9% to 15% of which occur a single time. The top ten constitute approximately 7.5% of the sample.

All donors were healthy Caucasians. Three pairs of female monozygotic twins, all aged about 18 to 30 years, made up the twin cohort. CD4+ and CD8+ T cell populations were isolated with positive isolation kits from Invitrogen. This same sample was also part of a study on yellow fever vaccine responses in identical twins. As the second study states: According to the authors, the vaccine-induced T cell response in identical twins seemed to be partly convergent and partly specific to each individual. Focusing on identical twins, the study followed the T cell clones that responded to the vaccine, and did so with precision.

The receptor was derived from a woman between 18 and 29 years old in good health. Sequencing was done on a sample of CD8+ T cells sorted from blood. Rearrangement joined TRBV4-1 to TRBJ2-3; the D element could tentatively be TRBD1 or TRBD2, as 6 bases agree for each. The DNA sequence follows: TGCGCCAGCAGCCAAGATGAGGGGGGAATGGATACGCAGTATTTT. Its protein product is CASSQDEGGMDTQYF.